This is a list of T cell receptor beta chains from one sample in a study of CD8 T cells in ankylosing spondylitis. From the 5' RACE reads, TCRdb called clonotypes with MiXCR, one entry per CDR3 protein. The sample holds about 130,000 distinct CDR3 sequences, 6% to 8.5% seen once. Sequencing input: blood, either unsorted or a sorted T cell fraction (not recorded which). These receptors all come from a female donor with ankylosing spondylitis or in good health (not recorded which). Each CDR3 is given with its conserved first and last residue. D genes are given only for firm matches. Size tells how often a clone was seen (once, few, many) or the class of an expanded clone, and some rows leave it out.

j_call v_call d_call clone_size cdr3_aa cdr3_nt
TRBJ1-1 TRBV5-1 . many CASSPKFQQNAEAFF TGCGCCAGCAGCCCCAAGTTTCAACAAAATGCAGAAGCTTTCTTT
TRBJ2-1 TRBV5-6 . . CAIGPGGGTVYNEQFF TGTGCCATCGGCCCAGGGGGAGGGACAGTTTACAATGAGCAGTTCTTC
TRBJ2-1 TRBV20-1 . many CSAIGRGSYNEQFF TGCAGTGCTATCGGTCGGGGCTCCTACAATGAGCAGTTCTTC
TRBJ1-2 TRBV15 . many CATSRIGRFYGYTF TGTGCCACCAGCAGAATTGGGCGCTTCTATGGCTACACCTTC
TRBJ1-2 TRBV18 . few CASSPQGDNYGYTF TGTGCCAGCTCACCACAGGGGGACAACTATGGCTACACCTTC
TRBJ1-6 TRBV4-3 . many CASSQDGGDSPLHF TGCGCCAGCAGCCAAGACGGGGGGGATTCACCCCTCCACTTT
TRBJ2-5 TRBV12-3/TRBV12-4 TRBD1 many CASSLGTGMAETQYF TGTGCCAGCAGTTTAGGGACAGGGATGGCGGAGACCCAGTACTTC
TRBJ1-1 TRBV20-1 . few CSARGGGNAEAFF TGCAGTGCCCGAGGAGGAGGGAACGCTGAAGCTTTCTTT
TRBJ1-2 TRBV5-1 . many CASSTSGPEGYTF TGCGCCAGCAGCACCTCCGGGCCCGAAGGCTACACCTTC
TRBJ1-6 TRBV3-1 . many CASSRGGRNSPLHF TGTGCCAGCAGCCGAGGGGGGAGGAATTCACCCCTCCACTTT
TRBJ1-1 TRBV6-5 TRBD1 many CASSYTTGSITEAFF TGTGCCAGCAGTTACACGACAGGGTCAATCACTGAAGCTTTCTTT
TRBJ1-1 TRBV29-1 . many CSVDVFVGGRTEAFF TGCAGCGTTGACGTGTTTGTGGGAGGGCGGACTGAAGCTTTCTTT
TRBJ1-2 TRBV12-3/TRBV12-4 . many CASRTHSAIYGYTF TGTGCCAGCAGGACACACTCAGCTATCTATGGCTACACCTTC
TRBJ2-4 TRBV5-6 . many CASSAGGPAKNIQYF TGTGCCAGCAGCGCCGGGGGGCCCGCCAAAAACATTCAGTACTTC
TRBJ1-5 TRBV18 . . CASSPSRARAHQPQHF TGTGCCAGCTCACCTTCGCGGGCCAGGGCTCATCAGCCCCAGCATTTT
TRBJ2-5 TRBV7-2 TRBD2 . CASSAGLAGGETQYF TGTGCCAGCAGCGCCGGACTAGCGGGGGGAGAGACCCAGTACTTC
TRBJ1-2 TRBV4-3 . many CASSQDGGGYGYTF TGCGCCAGCAGCCAAGATGGGGGAGGCTATGGCTACACCTTC